The clone carrying this T cell receptor beta chain was counted only a few times. In the authors' workflow: Estimated nucleated cell counts came from reference gene primer amplification. Some clones are missing from TCRdb's copy, which holds only in-frame ones; the method was immunoSEQ multiplex PCR. The DNA was the basis for D and trimming; V, J and clone size are from that table. The table includes under 200,000 clones, roughly four fifths detected once. This entry is derived from a study of blood T cell repertoires in COVID-19. Whole-study context: The study drew acute and convalescent COVID-19 samples from the United States, Italy and Spain. T cells, B-cell-depleted T cells, or PBMCs provided the cDNA or gDNA that served as material.

Unmatched junction bases numbered 8, after V lost 4 bases and J lost 3 bases. Germline values: CDR1 LGHDT, CDR2 YNNKEL (reference sequence). This CDR3 region has 17 residues. Sequences were obtained from peripheral blood. The TCR comes from a human donor with acute or convalescent COVID-19. The donor label of this sample is uncertain. V is TRBV3-1 (or the pseudogene TRBV3-2) and J is TRBJ1-3, with 11 bases that match TRBD1. The CDR3 DNA sequence: TGTGCCAGCAGCCGCGGACAGGGGGCGTTAATTGGAAACACCATATATTTT. It translates to CASSRGQGALIGNTIYF.